This T cell receptor (beta chain) came from a study of blood T cell repertoires in COVID-19. Background on the study: T cells, B-cell-depleted T cells, or PBMCs supplied cDNA or gDNA.

Original processing notes: Amplification of reference gene primers provided the estimated nucleated cell counts. The protocol was immunoSEQ multiplex PCR, while the TCRdb copy is restricted to in-frame clones and leaves out a portion. V and J calls and clone size are those listed in that table; D and trimming were worked out from the DNA. The sample yields roughly 360,000 clones, roughly 90% seen once. Germline lookup yields CDR1 SGHTA and CDR2 FQGNSA. The germline V and J ends were trimmed by 5 bases and 6 bases, with 12 bases remaining between them. This CDR3 comprises 13 residues. Enrollees, about 18 to 89 years old, lived in 24 US areas. Membership in each cohort depended on participant-reported clinical history.

The clonotype comes from a woman younger than 45 with acute COVID-19. The sample was PBMCs or T cells enriched from blood (not recorded which). The V gene is TRBV7-2, the J gene TRBJ2-3; D ambiguous. CDR3 residues: CASSPDRVDTQYF. The CDR3 coding sequence is TGTGCCAGCAGCCCCGACCGGGTGGATACGCAGTATTTT.